This entry concerns a single T cell receptor beta chain. Treatment given: over 15 received Ad26.COV2.S at low or high dose, single or two shots; five or six received placebo; per-sample allocation not given. Sampling happened 63 days after the first vaccine or placebo injection. This Boston cohort included adults aged 18-55 years. The CDR3 runs to 14 residues. The V end was cut by 3 bases, the J end by 1 base, with 9 bases between. Germline CDR1 MNHEY, CDR2 SMNVEV (reference sequence). TCRdb's copy holds only in-frame clones and misses some; the assay was immunoSEQ multiplex PCR. The sample records about 440,000 clones, around 91% being singletons. The data derive from a study of Ad26.COV2.S vaccination and SARS-CoV-2 variants.

The chain carries TRBV27 and TRBJ1-1; D perhaps matches TRBD1 (6 bases). This TCR was recovered from a person between 18 and 65 years old who received the Ad26.COV2.S COVID-19 vaccine or a placebo. Sequenced material: peripheral blood, taken in a trial of Ad26.COV2.S vaccine versus placebo. CDR3 in DNA: TGTGCCAGCAGTTTGAAGGGACAGAACACTGAAGCTTTCTTT. Amino acids: CASSLKGQNTEAFF.